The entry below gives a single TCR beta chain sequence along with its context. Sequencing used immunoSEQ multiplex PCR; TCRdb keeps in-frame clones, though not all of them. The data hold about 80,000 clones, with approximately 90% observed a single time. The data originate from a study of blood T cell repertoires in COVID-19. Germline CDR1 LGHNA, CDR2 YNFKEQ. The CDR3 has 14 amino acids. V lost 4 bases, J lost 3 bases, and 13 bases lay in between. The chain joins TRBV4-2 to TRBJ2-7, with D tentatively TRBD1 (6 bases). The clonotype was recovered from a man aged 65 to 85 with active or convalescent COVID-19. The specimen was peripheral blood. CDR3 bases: TGTGCCAGCAGCCGGGGACACGGGGACTACGAGCAGTACTTC. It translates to CASSRGHGDYEQYF.